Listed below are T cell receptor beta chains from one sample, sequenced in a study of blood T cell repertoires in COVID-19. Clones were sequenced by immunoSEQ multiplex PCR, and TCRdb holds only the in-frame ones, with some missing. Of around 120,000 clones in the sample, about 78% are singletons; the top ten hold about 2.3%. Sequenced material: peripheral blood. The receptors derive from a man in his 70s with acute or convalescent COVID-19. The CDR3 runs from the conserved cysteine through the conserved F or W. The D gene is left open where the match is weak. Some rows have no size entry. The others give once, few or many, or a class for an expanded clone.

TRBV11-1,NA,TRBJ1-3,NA,CASSFSGAGNTIYF,TGTGCCAGCAGCTTCTCAGGGGCTGGAAACACCATATATTTT
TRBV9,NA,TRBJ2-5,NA,CASSPRTVQETQYF,TGTGCCAGCAGCCCGAGGACAGTTCAAGAGACCCAGTACTTC
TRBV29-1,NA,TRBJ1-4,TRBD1,CSVRQGLDEKLFF,TGCAGCGTTCGACAGGGACTTGATGAAAAACTGTTTTTT
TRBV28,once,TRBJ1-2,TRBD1,CASSNGLEGAYTF,TGTGCCAGCTCCAATGGTCTTGAGGGGGCCTACACCTTC
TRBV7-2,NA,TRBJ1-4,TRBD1,CASSSGQGKGNEKLFF,TGTGCCAGCAGCTCCGGACAGGGGAAGGGGAATGAAAAACTGTTTTTT
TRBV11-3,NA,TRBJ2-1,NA,CASSLGGRSYNEQFF,TGTGCCAGCAGCTTGGGGGGGCGCTCCTACAATGAGCAGTTCTTC
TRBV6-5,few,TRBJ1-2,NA,CASSNGMPRGGYTF,TGTGCCAGCAGTAACGGGATGCCCCGCGGAGGCTACACCTTC
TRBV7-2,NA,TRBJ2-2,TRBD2,CASSFLAGVTGELFF,TGTGCCAGCAGCTTTCTAGCGGGGGTCACCGGGGAGCTGTTTTTT
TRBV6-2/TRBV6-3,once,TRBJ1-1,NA,CASSASGYTEAFF,TGTGCCAGCAGTGCTTCAGGGTACACTGAAGCTTTCTTT
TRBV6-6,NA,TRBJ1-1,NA,CASSYSGGGTEAFF,TGTGCCAGCAGTTACTCTGGGGGCGGCACTGAAGCTTTCTTT
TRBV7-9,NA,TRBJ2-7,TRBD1,CASSPSTGKPYEQYF,TGTGCCAGCAGCCCATCGACAGGGAAACCCTACGAGCAGTACTTC
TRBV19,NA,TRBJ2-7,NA,CASSIGGSISEQYF,TGTGCCAGTAGTATAGGCGGCAGTATCTCCGAGCAGTACTTC
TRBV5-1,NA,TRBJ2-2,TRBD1,CASSPGTANTGELFF,TGCGCCAGCAGCCCCGGGACAGCGAACACCGGGGAGCTGTTTTTT
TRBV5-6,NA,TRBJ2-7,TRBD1,CASSFRPRQGTYEQYF,TGTGCCAGCAGCTTCCGCCCAAGACAGGGAACCTACGAGCAGTACTTC
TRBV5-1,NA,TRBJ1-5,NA,CASSLVPGNSNQPQHF,TGCGCCAGCAGCTTGGTTCCAGGGAATAGCAATCAGCCCCAGCATTTT
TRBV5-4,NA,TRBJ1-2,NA,CASRLDSGYYGYTF,TGTGCCAGCAGACTAGACTCGGGCTACTATGGCTACACCTTC
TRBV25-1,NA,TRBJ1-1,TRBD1,CASRKETGHTEAFF,TGTGCCAGCAGAAAAGAGACAGGGCACACTGAAGCTTTCTTT
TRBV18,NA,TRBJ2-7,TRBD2,CASSPRGLAGGYEQYF,TGTGCCAGCTCACCCCGGGGACTAGCGGGGGGGTACGAGCAGTACTTC
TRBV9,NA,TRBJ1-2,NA,CASSVDTYYGYTF,TGTGCCAGCAGCGTAGACACCTACTATGGCTACACCTTC
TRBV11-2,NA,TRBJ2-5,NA,CASTSPRRQETQYF,TGTGCCAGCACCTCTCCACGGAGACAAGAGACCCAGTACTTC
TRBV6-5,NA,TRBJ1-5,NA,CASSWGFRQPQHF,TGTGCCAGCAGTTGGGGCTTCAGGCAGCCCCAGCATTTT
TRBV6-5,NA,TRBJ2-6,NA,CASSWNRAPGANVLTF,TGTGCCAGCAGTTGGAACAGGGCACCTGGGGCCAACGTCCTGACTTTC
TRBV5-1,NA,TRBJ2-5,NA,CASSLEGLRQETQYF,TGCGCCAGCAGCTTGGAAGGACTCCGGCAAGAGACCCAGTACTTC
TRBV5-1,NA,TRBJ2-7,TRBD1,CASSWGTGAYEQYF,TGCGCCAGCAGCTGGGGGACAGGGGCCTACGAGCAGTACTTC
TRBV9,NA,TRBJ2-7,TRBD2,CASSQGGGTSYEQYF,TGTGCCAGCAGCCAGGGCGGGGGGACCTCCTACGAGCAGTACTTC
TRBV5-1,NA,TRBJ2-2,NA,CASSLEDRITGELFF,TGCGCCAGCAGCTTGGAGGACAGAATCACCGGGGAGCTGTTTTTT
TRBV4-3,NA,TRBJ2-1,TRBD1,CASSHGQGLYNEQFF,TGCGCCAGCAGCCACGGACAGGGGCTCTACAATGAGCAGTTCTTC
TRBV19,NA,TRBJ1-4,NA,CASTREQGWVEKLFF,TGTGCCAGTACCCGAGAGCAGGGTTGGGTGGAAAAACTGTTTTTT
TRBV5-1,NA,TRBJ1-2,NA,CASSSGYSYGYTF,TGCGCCAGCAGCTCCGGGTATTCCTATGGCTACACCTTC
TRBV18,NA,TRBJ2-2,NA,CASSPGTANTGELFF,TGTGCCAGCTCACCAGGTACTGCGAACACCGGGGAGCTGTTTTTT
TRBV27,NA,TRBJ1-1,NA,CASSPGLGSEAFF,TGTGCCAGCAGCCCCGGACTTGGGTCTGAAGCTTTCTTT
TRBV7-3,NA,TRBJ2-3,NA,CASSFRGGLDTQYF,TGTGCCAGCAGCTTTAGGGGGGGCCTAGATACGCAGTATTTT
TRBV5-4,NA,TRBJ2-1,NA,CASSKTFESGEQFF,TGTGCCAGCAGCAAAACCTTCGAGTCCGGTGAGCAGTTCTTC